One T cell receptor (beta chain) is described in this entry. The antigen this receptor binds is unknown. The record has no base qualities; no much larger clone is one base away. In total, approximately 700 healthy bone marrow donors made up the cohort. All cohort members were sampled while nominally healthy, although unrecorded immune exposures were likely present. The donor tested CMV seropositive and was one of the 289 seropositive cohort members. Each donor provided a peripheral blood sample, and peripheral blood mononuclear cells were used for TCR beta sequencing. Genomic DNA extraction from the blood cell samples was performed with the Qiagen DNeasy Blood Extraction Kit. V loses 2 bases of germline sequence and J loses 0 bases, and the interval between the two ends is 8 bases. The germline V gene supplies CDR1 MDHEN and CDR2 SYDVKM. There are 16 amino acids in the CDR3, from cysteine to phenylalanine inclusive. The entry retains the CDR3 DNA only, 48 bases that are in frame from base 1.

The sample belongs to a study of cytomegalovirus exposure and HLA in healthy donors (dated by TCRdb to 2016 to 2017). A note on the overall study: An earlier analysis of some 550 of the donors reported roughly 270 Gb of sequence data and some 100 million unique TCR beta sequences from about 179 million T cells. Approximately 310 gigabases of sequencing data and around 87 million unique TCR sequences were included in an early release covering several hundred HLA-typed donors. Of the roughly 400 genotyped donors, roughly 80% were placed in the genetic ancestry cluster associated with self-reported Caucasian donors. The study aimed to test whether cataloging public T cell receptors could reveal signatures of past pathogen exposure. The study used immunosequencing to profile the T cell repertoires of 666 subjects and linked those repertoires to cytomegalovirus serostatus. Besides the first cohort of roughly 660 subjects, a separate validation cohort made up of 90 to 150 different subjects was used. To predict cytomegalovirus infection status, the study combined high-throughput TCR immunosequencing, statistical association of individual TCRs with disease status, and machine learning. A later analysis re-analyzed previously published TCR beta repertoires from 500 to 700 donors and added high-resolution HLA genotyping to study TCR occurrence patterns. Rather than using new phenotypic data, the later analysis identified candidate immune exposures from TCR beta sequences and from how often those sequences occurred across donors. An earlier analysis of 587 of the donors used high-throughput TCR beta sequencing to judge whether each TCR beta V gene segment behaved as functional or pseudogenic. Donor age, sex, ethnicity and CMV serostatus were compiled together with the repertoire data. Genome-wide SNP genotypes for about 60% of the roughly 700 donors were used in a later genetic analysis, which treated that subset as a discovery cohort. All discovery cohort repertoires had been generated on a single sequencing platform. HLA typing covered class I and class II loci at four-digit resolution. Typing coverage differed by locus: A, B, C, DRB1 and DQB1 were typed in about 620-640 donors, DQA1 in 500 to 550, DPA1 in over 600, and DPB1 in 472. Four or five DR-DQ haplotypes were handled as single units for association and clustering because linkage in the cohort was strong. On average, about 200,000 unique TCR beta nucleotide sequences were sequenced per donor among a few hundred genotyped donors of the cohort, with about 19% of those sequences being non-productive.

Library generation was performed with the immunoSEQ multiplex PCR assay. A mixture of 60 forward primers for TCR Vbeta segments and 13 reverse primers for TCR Jbeta segments was used in the multiplex PCR. Amplification of the CDR3 region of rearranged TCR beta genes was performed with a multiplex PCR assay on genomic DNA. Amplified TCR beta libraries were sequenced as 87-base-pair reads on the Illumina HiSeq System. The original pipeline was this. A later analysis tallied around 87 million unique TCR beta chains across the 700 or so repertoires, and around 9.9 million of those chains were shared by two or more donors. A nearest-neighbor algorithm error-corrected the raw reads and collapsed the reads into unique sequences, merging closely related sequences to remove PCR and sequencing errors. To assign V, D and J gene segments, CDR3 sequences were aligned to IMGT reference sequences. For a sequence to be retained, at least a six-nucleotide match to both a V gene segment and a J gene segment was required. Rearrangements were called productive when the CDR3 lacked stop codons and stayed in frame with V and J; all others were non-productive. Following IMGT convention, CDR3 was defined as the stretch from the second conserved V-encoded cysteine up to the conserved J-encoded phenylalanine. The earlier analysis of a few hundred of the donors excluded any sequence lacking an unambiguous match to a single V gene segment. An earlier analysis of about 600 of the donors called V segments functional above 56.7% productive rearrangements and segregating when the between-donor standard deviation exceeded 5%. A statistical classification framework was built for diagnosing cytomegalovirus status from the catalog of TCR beta chain sequences. In a later analysis, V and J genes were assigned by comparing TCR nucleotide sequences against IMGT/GENE-DB human TR gene sequences. The TCRdist pipeline was used in a later analysis to assign CDR3 sequences and most-parsimonious VDJ recombination scenarios. In a later analysis, each TCR beta chain was defined by its CDR3 amino acid sequence together with its V-gene family, and reads without a unique V-gene family were excluded. As a way to deal with suspected cross-contamination and a sequencing artifact, a later analysis dropped hundreds of nucleotide sequences that were highly shared and had low generation probability. A later analysis calculated a clonal expansion index for each public chain from normalized within-repertoire ranks of inferred template counts. A later analysis computed generation probabilities with a VDJ recombination model fitted to out-of-frame rearrangements, and checked the results against IGoR. In a later analysis, TCR-TCR, TCR-HLA and TCR-CMV co-occurrence was scored with hypergeometric tests, and a repertoire-size bias correction was applied to TCR pairs. In a later analysis, false discovery rates were estimated by permuting HLA or CMV assignments 20 times. In a later analysis, co-occurring TCRs were grouped with DBSCAN, and TCRdist sequence similarity was added when clustering was performed within HLA-allele-positive subsets. Co-occurrence clustering excluded repertoires with fewer than 30,000 or more than 120,000 public chains, plus five with anomalous nucleotide sharing. This is the immuneACCESS table as TCRdb keeps it, with only in-frame sequences that have V and J called. A part of the clones is gone; compared with another copy, unresolved V genes explain less than half, and the rest is unexplained. Clonal size and the V and J genes are those of that table, whereas D and trimming came from the DNA. The sample table records about 130,000 clones; 65% to 75% of these occur just once. 4% to 4.5% of the sample rests with the top ten.

Broad study findings and their caveats: In the study, around 150 TCR beta chains were listed as associated with cytomegalovirus. In a later genetic analysis, fewer N-insertions in productive TCRs were reported among donors in an Asian-associated ancestry cluster than the roughly 640-donor mean. Over 15 rarely observed V segments, including chromosome 9 orphons, were excluded from the earlier analysis of several hundred of the donors because counts were too low. Most CMV-associated TCR beta chains appeared to be HLA-restricted in a later analysis, and the HLA associations seemed to be driven largely by CMV exposure. Only TCR beta chains were sequenced in this cohort, and the absence of alpha or paired-chain data limited detectable features. A group of highly shared sequence variants was considered likely to be a technical artifact of the sequencing pipeline. An earlier analysis of some 590 of the donors showed that most TCR beta V segments appeared in productive rearrangements either about 87% or about 30% of the time, which broadly matched IMGT annotations. Most TCR sequences were seen in very few donors, while some public TCRs were found in many individuals. Immune exposure information for the cohort was limited to CMV serostatus. At a false discovery rate of 0.05, a later analysis linked some 18,000 TCR beta sequences to specific HLA alleles. A later genetic analysis associated a missense DCLRE1C variant with V-gene and J-gene trimming of TCR beta chains, and an independent cohort replicated the association. Strong co-occurrence of HLA alleles, especially DR and DQ, made assigning TCR associations to individual alleles difficult. A further reported finding was that TCR beta sequences accurately predicted the HLA-A and HLA-B alleles for most subjects in the first cohort. Because HLA typing was unavailable for some donors at each locus, only the typed subset was used in association tests. Several of the top co-occurrence clusters appeared to be linked to parvovirus B19, influenza, CMV and Epstein-Barr virus, according to a later analysis. In a later analysis, the rate of TCR association differed among HLA loci, with DRB1 alleles having the most associated TCRs and HLA-C alleles having the fewest. Three of the identified cytomegalovirus-associated TCR beta chains were confirmed in vitro to be specific for cytomegalovirus antigens. Cytomegalovirus status was reported to be diagnosed by the classifier with high specificity and sensitivity in both the original and validation cohorts. Linkage disequilibrium might explain the correlated functional status among segregating V segments, but an unknown experimental factor could not be excluded. Some IMGT-functional V segments, including TRBV6-2 and TRBV6-3, could not be distinguished by the 87-base-pair reads and were therefore excluded. Sequencing depth was assumed to be roughly uniform across donors in the presence/absence analyses, though that assumption may not hold. According to the authors, the approach could potentially be generalized to other disease states and immunological phenotypes. In a later analysis, HLA-associated TCR beta chains were found to be more clonally expanded and to have lower generation probabilities than equally common non-associated chains.

Here the chain combines TRBV28 and TRBJ1-6; the D gene identity is not certain. The sequence derives from a woman aged 45-59 years in good health and CMV-seropositive. Sequenced: PBMCs. The sequence in DNA is TGTGCCAGCAGTTTACAGACTAGCTCCTATAATTCACCCCTCCACTTT. This is translated as CASSLQTSSYNSPLHF.